This T cell receptor (beta chain) was found in a study of regulatory T cells in long-lasting Graves disease. The TCR beta library used iRepertoire HTBI primers with Arm-PCR amplification of CDR3. TCRdb redid the calling of the multiplex PCR reads with MiXCR, one entry per CDR3 protein. The sample holds around 320,000 distinct CDR3 sequences; 16% are singletons and the top ten take 30%. Sample time point: newly diagnosed GD, antithyroid drugs for less than 3 months. From RNA extracted from PBMCs, the TCR library was made. Looked up from germline, CDR1 is SGDLS and CDR2 is YYNGEE. V lost 2 bases, J lost 6 bases, and 5 bases stayed unmatched. CDR3 length: 16 residues. Another study also made use of these data, one on T cells in Graves' hyperthyroidism and ophthalmopathy. As that report states: Over 18 months, lack of ophthalmopathy progression marked Graves' hyperthyroidism as stable. Exclusions: uncontrolled infection, other autoimmune disease, pregnancy, lactation.

The source of this sequence is a middle-aged man with Graves disease. This sample comprised peripheral blood mononuclear cells (PBMCs), obtained at new diagnosis, from a patient treated with antithyroid drugs. V is TRBV9 and J is TRBJ2-3, with 14 bases fitting TRBD2. CDR3 residues: CASSVRLAGGLDTQYF. The CDR3 DNA sequence: TGTGCCAGCAGCGTGAGACTAGCGGGGGGGCTGGATACGCAGTATTTT.